The present T cell receptor beta chain was sequenced within a study of control samples from healthy donors and cancer patients. Germline V gene sequence: CDR1 MNHNY, CDR2 SVGAGI (reference sequence). Trimming pared 5 bases from V and 6 bases from J, leaving 14 bases between. The CDR3 loop spans 15 amino acids. Measured with immunoSEQ multiplex PCR; TCRdb has only the in-frame clones, and not every one. The sample has tens of thousands of clones, approximately 94% seen once; the top ten hold under 8%. The receptor was derived from a man aged 55-75 years in good health. The chain couples TRBV6-6 to TRBJ1-6; D unclear. Sequenced material: blood. CDR3 DNA sequence: TGTGCCAGCAGTAACCCGACGGAAATTAATTCACCCCTCCACTTT. Residues: CASSNPTEINSPLHF.